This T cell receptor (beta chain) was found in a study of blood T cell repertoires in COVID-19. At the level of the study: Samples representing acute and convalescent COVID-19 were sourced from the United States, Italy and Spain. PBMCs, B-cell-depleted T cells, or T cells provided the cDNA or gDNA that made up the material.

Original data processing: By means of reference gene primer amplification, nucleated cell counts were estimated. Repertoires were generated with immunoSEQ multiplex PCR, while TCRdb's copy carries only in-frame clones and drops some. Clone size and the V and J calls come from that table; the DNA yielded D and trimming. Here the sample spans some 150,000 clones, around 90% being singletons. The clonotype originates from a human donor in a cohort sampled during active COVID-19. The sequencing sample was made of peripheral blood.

CDR3 bases: TGTGCCAGCAGCTTATATGGTAGGGAGGAGACCCAGTACTTC. It codes for CASSLYGREETQYF. The V call is TRBV7-9, the J call TRBJ2-5, with D perhaps TRBD2 (5 bases). The germline V gene encodes CDR1 SEHNR and CDR2 FQNEAQ (reference sequence). This CDR3 has 14 residues. V shed 2 bases and J shed 5 bases, with 12 bases lying between them.